These T cell receptor beta chains were read from a single sample in a study of shared clonotypes between healthy human individuals. Profiled with immunoSEQ multiplex PCR; TCRdb holds only in-frame clones, not every one. The sample holds approximately 2.1 million clones, approximately 93% seen once. The sequencing sample was made of naive CD4+ T cells from PBMCs. These receptors all come from a man between 18 and 35 years old in good health. Some clones in this sample may be carry-over from other donors' samples. Both conserved end residues are part of each CDR3. A D gene is named only where the DNA matches it firmly. Clone size is stated in some rows and not others, as once, few, many or a class when expanded.

clone_size | j_call | d_call | v_call | cdr3_nt | cdr3_aa
NA | TRBJ1-2 | NA | TRBV9 | TGTGCCAGCAGCCCTCGTAGGGACTATGGCTACACCTTC | CASSPRRDYGYTF
NA | TRBJ2-7 | NA | TRBV7-8 | TGTGCCAGCAGCTTGGCGCGGGACGAGCAGTACTTC | CASSLARDEQYF
NA | TRBJ2-2 | NA | TRBV28 | TGTGCCAGCAGTTCTCCAGGAGAGAAAACCGGGGAGCTGTTTTTT | CASSSPGEKTGELFF
once | TRBJ2-3 | TRBD2 | TRBV5-1 | TGCGCCAGCAGCCTTATAGCGGGAGGTAGCACAGATACGCAGTATTTT | CASSLIAGGSTDTQYF
NA | TRBJ1-2 | TRBD1 | TRBV5-8 | TGTGCCAGCAGCGGGACAGGGATCTCCTACACCTTC | CASSGTGISYTF
NA | TRBJ2-6 | NA | TRBV28 | TGTGCCAGCAGCGGCCACAGGGCTGGGGCCAACGTCCTGACTTTC | CASSGHRAGANVLTF
NA | TRBJ1-2 | TRBD1 | TRBV7-3 | TGTGCCAGCAGCCCAGGACAGGGGCAGGACTATGGCTACACCTTC | CASSPGQGQDYGYTF
NA | TRBJ1-5 | NA | TRBV19 | TGTGCCAGTAGTATCACTTTGCGGCAGGCTAGCAATCAGCCCCAGCATTTT | CASSITLRQASNQPQHF
NA | TRBJ2-2 | NA | TRBV30 | TGTGCCTCCACAGGCACAGCATCTACTCTCGGGGAGCTGTTTTTT | CASTGTASTLGELFF
NA | TRBJ2-1 | TRBD2 | TRBV7-2 | TGTGCCAGCAGCGAGGGACTAGGGGCCTGGAATGAGCAGTTCTTC | CASSEGLGAWNEQFF
NA | TRBJ2-3 | NA | TRBV7-2 | TGTGCCAGCAGCCCCCAATCTGGTACGCAGTATTTT | CASSPQSGTQYF
NA | TRBJ2-2 | NA | TRBV7-7 | TGTGCCAGCAGCTTAGGAGAGACAGGGGAGCTGTTTTTT | CASSLGETGELFF
NA | TRBJ2-1 | NA | TRBV20-1 | TGCAGTGCTCCTAGATACAATGAGCAGTTCTTC | CSAPRYNEQFF
NA | TRBJ2-1 | TRBD2 | TRBV6-1 | TGTGCCAGCAGGGGGACTAGCTACTACAATGAGCAGTTCTTC | CASRGTSYYNEQFF
NA | TRBJ1-3 | TRBD1 | TRBV28 | TGTGCCAGCAGTTTTTACAGGGGGCGTGGAAACACCATATATTTT | CASSFYRGRGNTIYF
NA | TRBJ2-7 | TRBD1 | TRBV28 | TGTGCCAGCAGTCCGGGACAGGGGACCGAGGAGCAGTACTTC | CASSPGQGTEEQYF
NA | TRBJ2-1 | NA | TRBV5-4 | TGTGCCAGCAGCCCACCGACTAGAACAGGTGAGCAGTTCTTC | CASSPPTRTGEQFF
NA | TRBJ2-5 | TRBD1 | TRBV27 | TGTGCCAGCAGCCCGGACAGGTACCAAGAGACCCAGTACTTC | CASSPDRYQETQYF
once | TRBJ2-5 | NA | TRBV5-1 | TGCGCCAGCAGCGAGAAGACAGGAACCAAGACCCAGTACTTC | CASSEKTGTKTQYF
NA | TRBJ1-2 | NA | TRBV7-2 | TGTGCCAGCAGCTTGGCAGGATATGGCTACACCTTC | CASSLAGYGYTF
NA | TRBJ2-1 | TRBD2 | TRBV9 | TGTGCCAGCAGCGTAGTAGGGACTAGGTACAATGAGCAGTTCTTC | CASSVVGTRYNEQFF
NA | TRBJ2-6 | NA | TRBV9 | TGTGCCAGCAGCCCTCCCAACGTCAGGAGCTCTGGGGCCAACGTCCTGACTTTC | CASSPPNVRSSGANVLTF
NA | TRBJ2-6 | NA | TRBV28 | TGTGCCAGCAGTTTATATCTCGGACGTGGGGCCAACGTCCTGACTTTC | CASSLYLGRGANVLTF
NA | TRBJ2-1 | NA | TRBV9 | TGTGCCAGCAGCCCAATAGCGTCTCCCCCCGCGAATGAGCAGTTCTTC | CASSPIASPPANEQFF
once | TRBJ2-1 | TRBD2 | TRBV6-1 | TGTGCCAGCATCCCACTAGCGGGAGTTGTCAATGAGCAGTTCTTC | CASIPLAGVVNEQFF
once | TRBJ2-3 | NA | TRBV7-9 | TGTGCCAGCAGCTTAGGGGGAACAGATACGCAGTATTTT | CASSLGGTDTQYF
NA | TRBJ2-1 | TRBD2 | TRBV4-1 | TGCGCCAGCAGCCAATTTCCCCCTAGCGGTCACTACAATGAGCAGTTCTTC | CASSQFPPSGHYNEQFF
NA | TRBJ1-2 | TRBD1 | TRBV7-8 | TGTGCCAGCAGCTTAGACCTTGGACAGGGGGTTGGCTACACCTTC | CASSLDLGQGVGYTF
NA | TRBJ2-3 | NA | TRBV7-6 | TGTGCCAGCAGCTTAGTTTCAGCGGTAGACACAGATACGCAGTATTTT | CASSLVSAVDTDTQYF
NA | TRBJ1-1 | NA | TRBV18 | TGTGCCAGCTCACCACTGACAGATAACACTGAAGCTTTCTTT | CASSPLTDNTEAFF
NA | TRBJ1-2 | TRBD1 | TRBV2 | TGTGCCATCTTGCGGCAGGGGGAAGGGTATGGCTATGGCTACACCTTC | CAILRQGEGYGYGYTF
NA | TRBJ1-2 | NA | TRBV6-5 | TGTGCCAGCAGTTACCCGGGCTCCTATGGCTACACCTTC | CASSYPGSYGYTF
NA | TRBJ2-7 | NA | TRBV25-1 | TGTGCCAGCAGTGAGGGGGGAGAGCAGTACTTC | CASSEGGEQYF
NA | TRBJ2-7 | TRBD2 | TRBV7-2 | TGTGCCAGCAGCTTAGTAGCGGGAGGCCCCTCCTACGAGCAGTACTTC | CASSLVAGGPSYEQYF
NA | TRBJ2-1 | TRBD2 | TRBV9 | TGTGCCAGCACAAGAGCGGGAGCCTACAATGAGCAGTTCTTC | CASTRAGAYNEQFF
NA | TRBJ2-1 | NA | TRBV5-1 | TGCGCCAGCAGCGCGGTGCTAGCCGCCAATGAGCAGTTCTTC | CASSAVLAANEQFF
NA | TRBJ2-5 | TRBD2 | TRBV7-9 | TGTGCCAGCGATTTGGGAGGGCCAGGGCAGACCCAGTACTTC | CASDLGGPGQTQYF
NA | TRBJ2-3 | NA | TRBV7-3 | TGTGCCAGCAGCTTAACGAGGGAGGATACGCAGTATTTT | CASSLTREDTQYF
once | TRBJ1-2 | NA | TRBV19 | TGTGCCAGTAGGAGGGGTCAGGGGTTCTATGGCTACACCTTC | CASRRGQGFYGYTF
NA | TRBJ2-1 | TRBD2 | TRBV28 | TGTGCCAGCACCCCGACTAGCGGGAGGTACAATGAGCAGTTCTTC | CASTPTSGRYNEQFF
few | TRBJ1-2 | TRBD1 | TRBV28 | TGTGCCAGCAGCCAGGGGGCGATTGGCTACACCTTC | CASSQGAIGYTF
NA | TRBJ1-2 | NA | TRBV28 | TGTGCCAGCAGTCCCGACGGGACTAACTATGGCTACACCTTC | CASSPDGTNYGYTF